Below, 13 T cell receptor beta chains from the same sample are listed, as sequenced in a study of human T cells and chemical hapten exposure. Time point in this sample: patch test 1, 2 weeks after DPC sensitization. Treatment noted: therapeutic diphenylcyclopropenone sensitization with weekly scalp DPC. MiXCR, applied by TCRdb to the RACE reads, yields one record per CDR3 protein. The table has roughly 100,000 distinct CDR3 sequences, 11% seen once. Source: whole blood, taken in connection with sensitization to the hapten diphenylcyclopropenone (DPC). Receptors originate from a woman in her thirties or forties with alopecia areata. Some clones in this sample may be carry-over from other donors' samples.

This clonotype came up a few times. This chain uses TRBV3-1 with TRBJ1-1; tentative D call: TRBD1 (5 bases). V was pared by 4 bases and J by 3 bases, with 15 bases between. This CDR3 contains 15 residues. Germline CDR1 reads LGHDT; CDR2 reads YNNKEL (reference sequence). As DNA, the CDR3 is TGTGCCAGCAGCCTAGGAGGATGGGGGGACACTGAAGCTTTCTTT. Its translation: CASSLGGWGDTEAFF.

In its sample, this clonotype was seen a few times. This chain connects TRBV14 to TRBJ2-1; TRBD2 is a possible D gene (6 bases). CDR3 length equals 14 residues. Germline V CDR1 and CDR2: SGHDN, FVKESK. V lost 4 bases and J 1 base, leaving 8 bases between the germline ends. CDR3 DNA: TGTGCCAGCAGCCTAGCGGCTTCCTACAATGAGCAGTTCTTC. This encodes CASSLAASYNEQFF.

In this sample, this clonotype turned up a few times. The gene calls are TRBV6-1 and TRBJ1-1, with 8 bases aligning to TRBD1. The germline gives CDR1 MNHNS, CDR2 SASEGT. V trimming: 6 bases; J trimming: 2 bases; junction bases outside the gene matches: 8. The length of the CDR3 is 15 residues. The CDR3: CASSRDRLANTEAFF. Here the CDR3 DNA reads TGTGCCAGCAGCAGGGACAGGCTAGCTAACACTGAAGCTTTCTTT.

This chain uses TRBV6-5 with TRBJ1-1, with D possibly matching TRBD1 (5 bases). The CDR3 is made up of 17 amino acids. Germline V gives CDR1 MNHEY, CDR2 SVGAGI. The V gene lost 3 bases and the J gene lost 1 base, with 18 bases spanning the gap. The CDR3 DNA sequence: TGTGCCAGCAGTTATTTACCGGGACGCAGGTCGAACACTGAAGCTTTCTTT. It codes for CASSYLPGRRSNTEAFF.

CDR3 sequence: CASSLFASGANVLTF. The CDR3 nucleotides read TGTGCCAGCAGCCTTTTCGCCTCGGGGGCCAACGTCCTGACTTTC. The V call is TRBV7-8, the J call TRBJ2-6; no clear D. CDR3 length equals 15 residues. CDR1 SGHVS and CDR2 FQNEAQ come from the germline V gene. The germline V and J ends were trimmed by 5 bases and 4 bases, with 12 bases remaining between them.

A few counts support this clonotype. The chain is built from TRBV4-1 and TRBJ1-5; no firm D call. CDR3 length equals 14 residues. V was pared by 0 bases and J by 7 bases, with 10 bases between. Germline V gives CDR1 MGHRA, CDR2 YSYEKL. The chain's CDR3 is CASSQDLMGQPQHF. CDR3 in DNA: TGCGCCAGCAGCCAAGATTTGATGGGACAGCCCCAGCATTTT.

This sequence joins TRBV4-1 and TRBJ2-2; TRBD1 matches 8 bases. The V and J ends lost 4 bases and 3 bases, in that order; junction bases with no gene match: 10. The CDR3 spans 17 residues. The germline V gene encodes CDR1 MGHRA and CDR2 YSYEKL. This CDR3 reads CASSLSGDRGDTGELFF. CDR3 in DNA: TGCGCCAGCAGCCTCTCAGGCGACAGGGGAGACACCGGGGAGCTGTTTTTT.

The chain employs TRBV12-3 or TRBV12-4 and TRBJ1-5; D not resolved. Trimming shortened V by 3 bases and J by 1 base, and 7 bases separated the two germline ends. The CDR3 is 14 residues long. The CDR3 sequence: CASSFAQSNQPQHF. The CDR3 nucleotides are TGTGCCAGCAGTTTTGCCCAAAGCAATCAGCCCCAGCATTTT.

This clonotype was picked up many times. This sequence joins TRBV7-2 and TRBJ2-2, with TRBD2 identical over 8 bases. The CDR3 has 16 residues. With 0 bases clipped from V and 7 bases from J, the junction kept 7 bases outside the gene matches. CDR1 and CDR2 from the germline V gene are SGHTA and FQGNSA. The chain's CDR3 is CASSLARGGRIGELFF. In DNA, the CDR3 is TGTGCCAGCAGCTTAGCCCGGGGGGGCCGGATCGGGGAGCTGTTTTTT. Filled out from reference TRBV7-2 and TRBJ2-2, the complete variable domain reads GAGVSQSPSNKVTEKGKDVELRCDPISGHTALYWYRQSLGQGLEFLIYFQGNSAPDKSGLPSDRFSAERTGGSVSTLTIQRTQQEDSAVYLCASSLARGGRIGELFFGEGSRLTVL.

V gene TRBV7-2 combines with J gene TRBJ2-1; D is perhaps TRBD1 (6 bases). V shed 5 bases and J shed 10 bases, with 15 bases lying between them. The CDR3 is made up of 13 amino acids. The germline V gene has CDR1 SGHTA and CDR2 FQGNSA. CDR3 in amino acids: CASSPGQRREQFF. The DNA of the CDR3 is TGTGCCAGCAGCCCTGGACAGCGCCGGGAGCAGTTCTTC.

V is TRBV4-2 and J is TRBJ1-1; D is uncertain. The germline V gene encodes CDR1 LGHNA and CDR2 YNFKEQ. The ends were cut back, 1 base at V and 6 bases at J, with 15 bases in the middle. CDR3 length equals 15 residues. The CDR3 is CASSQVELGMAEAFF. CDR3 bases: TGTGCCAGCAGCCAAGTAGAGCTTGGGATGGCTGAAGCTTTCTTT.

This clonotype was counted many times. The V call is TRBV28, the J call TRBJ1-5, with TRBD1 as a possible D gene (6 bases). CDR3 length: 15 amino acids. Per the germline V gene, CDR1 is MDHEN and CDR2 is SYDVKM. The V gene lost 6 bases and the J gene lost 4 bases, with 16 bases spanning the gap. CDR3 loop: CASRRGSQGNQPQHF. The CDR3 region has the DNA TGTGCCAGCAGACGGGGATCCCAGGGGAATCAGCCCCAGCATTTT.

The gene calls are TRBV20-1 and TRBJ2-1; 8 bases agree with TRBD2. The germline gives CDR1 DFQATT, CDR2 SNEGSKA (reference sequence). There are 14 residues in the CDR3. Trimming removed 3 bases from V and 8 bases from J; junction bases left unmatched: 9. The CDR3 is CSARIPGGVDEQFF. The CDR3 DNA reads TGCAGTGCTAGGATTCCGGGAGGGGTGGATGAGCAGTTCTTC.